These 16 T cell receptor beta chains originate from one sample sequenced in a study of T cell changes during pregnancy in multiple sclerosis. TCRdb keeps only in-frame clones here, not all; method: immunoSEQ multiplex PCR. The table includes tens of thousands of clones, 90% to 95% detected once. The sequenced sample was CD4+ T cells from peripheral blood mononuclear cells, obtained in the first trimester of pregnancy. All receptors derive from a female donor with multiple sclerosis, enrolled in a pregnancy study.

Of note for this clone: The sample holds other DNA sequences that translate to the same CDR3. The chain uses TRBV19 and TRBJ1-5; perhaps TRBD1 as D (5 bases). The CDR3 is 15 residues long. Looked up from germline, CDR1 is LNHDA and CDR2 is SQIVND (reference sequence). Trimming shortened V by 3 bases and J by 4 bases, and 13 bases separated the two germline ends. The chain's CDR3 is CASSIGRGPNQPQHF. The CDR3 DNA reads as TGTGCCAGTAGTATTGGAAGGGGCCCAAATCAGCCCCAGCATTTT.

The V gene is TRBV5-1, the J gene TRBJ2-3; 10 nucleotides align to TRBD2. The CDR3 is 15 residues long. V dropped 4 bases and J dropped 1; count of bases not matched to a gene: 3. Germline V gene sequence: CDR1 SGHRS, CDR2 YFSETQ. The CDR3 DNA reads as TGCGCCAGCAGCAAGCTAGCGGGGGGCACAGATACGCAGTATTTT. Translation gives CASSKLAGGTDTQYF.

The CDR3 is CASSPRTSGGAQETQYF. The DNA for the CDR3 is TGTGCCAGCAGCCCAAGAACTAGCGGGGGAGCTCAAGAGACCCAGTACTTC. This chain connects TRBV9 to TRBJ2-5, with 11 bases identical to TRBD2. Germline V lookup: CDR1 SGDLS, CDR2 YYNGEE. Trimming took 4 bases from V and 2 from J; bases not matched to a gene: 10. This CDR3 spans 17 amino acids.

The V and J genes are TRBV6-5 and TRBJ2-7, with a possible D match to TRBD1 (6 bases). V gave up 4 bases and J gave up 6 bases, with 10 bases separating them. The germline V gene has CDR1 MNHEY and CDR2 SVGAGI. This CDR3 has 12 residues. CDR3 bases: TGTGCCAGCAGTTCCCCCAGGGGCGAGCAGTACTTC. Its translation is CASSSPRGEQYF.

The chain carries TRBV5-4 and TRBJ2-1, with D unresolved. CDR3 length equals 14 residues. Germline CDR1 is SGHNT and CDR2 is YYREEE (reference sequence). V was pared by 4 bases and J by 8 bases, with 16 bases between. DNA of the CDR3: TGTGCCAGCAGCCTCCGGTCGATGGCGGATGAGCAGTTCTTC. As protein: CASSLRSMADEQFF.

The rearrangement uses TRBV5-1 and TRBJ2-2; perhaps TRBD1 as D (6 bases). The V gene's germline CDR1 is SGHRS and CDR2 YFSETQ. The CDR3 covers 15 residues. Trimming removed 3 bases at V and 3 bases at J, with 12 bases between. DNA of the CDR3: TGCGCCAGCAGCTGGGACACCCAGGACACCGGGGAGCTGTTTTTT. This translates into CASSWDTQDTGELFF. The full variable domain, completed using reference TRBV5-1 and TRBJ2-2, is KAGVTQTPRYLIKTRGQQVTLSCSPISGHRSVSWYQQTPGQGLQFLFEYFSETQRNKGNFPGRFSGRQFSNSRSEMNVSTLELGDSALYLCASSWDTQDTGELFFGEGSRLTVL.

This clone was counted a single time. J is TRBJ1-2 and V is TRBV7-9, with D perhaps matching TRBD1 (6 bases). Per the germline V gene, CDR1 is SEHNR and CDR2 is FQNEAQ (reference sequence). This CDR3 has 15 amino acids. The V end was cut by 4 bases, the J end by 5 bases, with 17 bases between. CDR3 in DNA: TGTGCCAGCAGCTCCGCAACAGGGTGGGATTATGGCTACACCTTC. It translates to CASSSATGWDYGYTF.

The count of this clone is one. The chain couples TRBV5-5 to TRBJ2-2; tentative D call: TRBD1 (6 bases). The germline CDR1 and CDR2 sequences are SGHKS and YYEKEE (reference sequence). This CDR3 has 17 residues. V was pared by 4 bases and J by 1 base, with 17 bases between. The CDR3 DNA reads TGTGCCAGCAGCCTGCGAATTGGGACAAAGAACACCGGGGAGCTGTTTTTT. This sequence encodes CASSLRIGTKNTGELFF.

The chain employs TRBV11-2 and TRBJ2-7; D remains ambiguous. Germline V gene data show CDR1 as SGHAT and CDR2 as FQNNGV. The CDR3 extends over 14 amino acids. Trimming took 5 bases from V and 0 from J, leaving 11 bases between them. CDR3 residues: CASSRQDFSYEQYF. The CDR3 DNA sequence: TGTGCCAGCAGCCGGCAGGATTTCTCCTACGAGCAGTACTTC.

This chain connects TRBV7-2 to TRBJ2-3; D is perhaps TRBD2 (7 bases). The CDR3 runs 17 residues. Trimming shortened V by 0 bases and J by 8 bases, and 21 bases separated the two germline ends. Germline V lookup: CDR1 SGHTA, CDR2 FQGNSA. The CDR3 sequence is CASSLAGGGRVQVTQYF. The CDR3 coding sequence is TGTGCCAGCAGCTTAGCTGGGGGGGGCAGGGTTCAGGTTACGCAGTATTTT.

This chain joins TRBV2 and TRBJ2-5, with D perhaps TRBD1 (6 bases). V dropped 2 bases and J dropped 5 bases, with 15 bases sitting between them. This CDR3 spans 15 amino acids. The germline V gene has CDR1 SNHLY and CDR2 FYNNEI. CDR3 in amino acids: CASSERGRGWETQYF. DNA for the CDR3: TGTGCCAGCAGTGAAAGGGGCAGGGGATGGGAGACCCAGTACTTC.

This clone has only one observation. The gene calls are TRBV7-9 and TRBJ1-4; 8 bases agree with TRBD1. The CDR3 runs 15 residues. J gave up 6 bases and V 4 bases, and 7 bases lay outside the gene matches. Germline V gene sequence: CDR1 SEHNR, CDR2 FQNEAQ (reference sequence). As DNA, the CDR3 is TGTGCCAGCAGCTCCTGGACAGGGCTCGATGAAAAACTGTTTTTT. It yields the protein CASSSWTGLDEKLFF.

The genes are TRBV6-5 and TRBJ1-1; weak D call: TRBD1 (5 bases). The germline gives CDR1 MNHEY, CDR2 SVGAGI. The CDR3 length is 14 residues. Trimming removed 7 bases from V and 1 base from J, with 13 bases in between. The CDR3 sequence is CASNSGTTNTEAFF. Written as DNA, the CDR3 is TGTGCCAGCAACTCCGGGACTACGAACACTGAAGCTTTCTTT.

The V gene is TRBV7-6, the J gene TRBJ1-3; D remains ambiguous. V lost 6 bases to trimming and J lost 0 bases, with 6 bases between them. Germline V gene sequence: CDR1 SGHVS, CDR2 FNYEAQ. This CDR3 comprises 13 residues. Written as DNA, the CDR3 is TGTGCCAGCAGACATTACTCTGGAAACACCATATATTTT. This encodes CASRHYSGNTIYF.

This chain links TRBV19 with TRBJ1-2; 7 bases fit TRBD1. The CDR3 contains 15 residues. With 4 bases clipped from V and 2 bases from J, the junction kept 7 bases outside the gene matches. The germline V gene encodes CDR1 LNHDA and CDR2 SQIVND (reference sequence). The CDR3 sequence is CASSKTGQLNYGYTF. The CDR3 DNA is TGTGCCAGTAGTAAAACGGGACAGCTAAACTATGGCTACACCTTC. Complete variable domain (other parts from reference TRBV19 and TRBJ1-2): DGGITQSPKYLFRKEGQNVTLSCEQNLNHDAMYWYRQDPGQGLRLIYYSQIVNDFQKGDIAEGYSVSREKKESFPLTVTSAQKNPTAFYLCASSKTGQLNYGYTFGSGTRLTVV.

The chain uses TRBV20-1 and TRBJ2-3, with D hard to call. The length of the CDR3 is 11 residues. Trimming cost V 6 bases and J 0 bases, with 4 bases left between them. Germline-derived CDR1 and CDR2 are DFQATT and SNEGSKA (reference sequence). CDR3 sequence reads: CSARSTDTQYF. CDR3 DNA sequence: TGCAGTGCGAGGAGCACAGATACGCAGTATTTT.